One T cell receptor (beta chain) is described in this entry. Its antigen is not identified. The sample belongs to a study of cytomegalovirus exposure and HLA in healthy donors. The table came from immunoSEQ multiplex PCR; TCRdb's copy has only in-frame clones and leaves some out. The repertoire holds approximately 300,000 clones, with about nine tenths as singletons. CDR1 is SGDLS, CDR2 YYNGEE, per germline. Deletions cut 4 bases from V and 3 bases from J, with 17 bases between. The CDR3 spans 15 residues. Overall study results and limits: Reported performance of the classifier showed diagnosis of cytomegalovirus status with high specificity and sensitivity. Among TCR beta chains, those listed as cytomegalovirus-associated numbered about 150. CMV antigen specificity was confirmed in vitro for three CMV-associated chains.

J is TRBJ2-7 and V is TRBV9; TRBD1 might be the D (5 bases). Specimen: PBMCs. The sequence came from a woman aged 18-29 years in good health and CMV-seronegative. The CDR3 nucleotides read TGTGCCAGCAGCCTCACAGGAGACCCGATCTACGAGCAGTACTTC. This codes for CASSLTGDPIYEQYF.